The 3 T cell receptor beta chains reported below all come from one sample, sequenced in a study of blood T cell repertoires in COVID-19. Some clones are missing from TCRdb's copy, which holds only in-frame ones; the method was immunoSEQ multiplex PCR. Here the sample spans more than 200,000 clones, 84% being singletons. The sequencing input was peripheral blood. These receptors originate from a woman older than 75 with COVID-19, enrolled during active disease.

V gene TRBV30 combines with J gene TRBJ1-4; 8 nucleotides agree with TRBD1. The CDR3 sequence is 15 residues long. Germline V gene data show CDR1 as GTSNPN and CDR2 as SVGIG (reference sequence). J gave up 3 bases and V 7 bases, and 10 bases lay outside the gene matches. This CDR3 reads CAFQQGEKANEKLFF. The CDR3, as DNA: TGTGCCTTTCAACAGGGGGAGAAGGCTAATGAAAAACTGTTTTTT.

The chain carries TRBV4-2 and TRBJ1-2; 7 positions match TRBD1. Looked up from germline, CDR1 is LGHNA and CDR2 is YNFKEQ. Losses at the gene ends were 4 bases for V and 3 bases for J; bases not matched to a gene: 5. The CDR3 length is 14 residues. The CDR3 region is CASSRPDRDYGYTF. The CDR3 nucleotides read TGTGCCAGCAGCCGACCCGACAGGGACTATGGCTACACCTTC.

The chain is built from TRBV28 and TRBJ2-1, with 7 positions matching TRBD2. CDR3 length equals 13 residues. The V gene end was trimmed by 5 bases and the J gene end by 7 bases; junction bases not matched to a gene: 5. CDR1 is MDHEN and CDR2 is SYDVKM in the germline V gene. The CDR3 loop is CASSPGGLNEQFF. In nucleotides, the CDR3 is TGTGCCAGCAGTCCCGGGGGGTTAAATGAGCAGTTCTTC.